These 26 T cell receptor beta chains were sequenced from one sample in a study of T cells generated in artificial thymic organoids. Their specific antigens are unknown. The organoids combined MS5 murine stromal cells carrying human DLL1 with human hematopoietic stem and progenitor cells. FACS-sorted CD34+CD3- hematopoietic stem and progenitor cells, with residual T cells removed, seeded the organoids. TCRalpha and TCRbeta libraries were amplified separately by semi-nested PCR with TRAC or TRBC reverse primers. MiXCR was run by TCRdb on the 5' RACE reads, yielding one entry per CDR3 protein. The repertoire has almost 5,500 distinct CDR3 sequences, 25% of them found once; the top ten carry under 3.5%. The sequenced material came from naive CD8+ T cells grown in artificial thymic organoids from cord blood stem and progenitor cells. Subset denoted: CD3+TCRalphabeta+CD8SP T cells; for blood, CD45RO-CCR7+ naive CD8+ T cells. These receptors all stem from a human donor who gave cord blood stem cells for thymic organoid culture, a cardiac surgery patient who gave postnatal thymus, or a blood donor (not recorded which).

A remark on this clonotype: A much bigger clone sits one base away, suggesting this may be a read error. The CDR3 region is CASSLLTGAGALSYEQCF. The CDR3 DNA sequence: TGTGCCAGCAGCTTGTTGACCGGGGCGGGAGCGCTCTCCTACGAGCAGTGCTTC. The chain uses TRBV5-6 and TRBJ2-7, with 7 nucleotides matching TRBD2. Germline lookup yields CDR1 SGHDT and CDR2 YYEEEE. The CDR3 runs 18 residues.

By proportion, this clonotype is medium-sized. This chain links TRBV6-6 with TRBJ2-7, with unresolved D. CDR3 length equals 14 residues. Germline CDR1 is MNHNY and CDR2 is SVGAGI (reference sequence). Trimming stripped 2 bases from V and 9 bases from J, with 17 bases between. The CDR3 sequence is CASSYIVPPFGQYF. The CDR3 DNA sequence: TGTGCCAGCAGTTACATCGTCCCCCCGTTCGGGCAGTACTTC.

By frequency in the sample, this clonotype is medium-sized. The rearrangement uses TRBV9 and TRBJ2-7, with a tentative D call TRBD2 (8 bases). V was shortened by 6 bases and J by 3 bases, with 19 bases between the two germline ends. Per the germline V gene, CDR1 is SGDLS and CDR2 is YYNGEE. The CDR3 has 15 amino acids. The DNA for the CDR3 is TGTGCCAGCACCAGGGGGGTAGCGGGGTTCTACGAGCAGTACTTC. Amino acid sequence: CASTRGVAGFYEQYF.

CDR3 bases: TGTGCCATCAGTGAGAGGACGAACACTGAAGCTTTCTTT. It codes for CAISERTNTEAFF. The genes are TRBV10-3 and TRBJ1-1; D call uncertain. Germline CDR1 and CDR2: ENHRY and SYGVKD. The CDR3 consists of 13 residues. The germline V and J ends were trimmed by 2 bases and 1 base, with 5 bases remaining between them.

This clonotype is judged medium-sized. The chain links TRBV7-6 to TRBJ2-5; no firm D call. CDR1 SGHVS and CDR2 FNYEAQ come from the germline V gene. The CDR3 loop spans 11 amino acids. Trimming removed 4 bases at V and 7 bases at J, with 7 bases between. CDR3 coding DNA: TGTGCCAGCAGCTGGGTGGGGACCCAGTACTTC. Protein: CASSWVGTQYF.

This clonotype was counted between two and nine times. The missing conserved phenylalanine or tryptophan at the end of this CDR3 makes a read error likely. The chain combines TRBV7-9 with TRBJ2-7; perhaps TRBD2 as D (5 bases). The CDR3 contains 14 residues. Looked up from germline, CDR1 is SEHNR and CDR2 is FQNEAQ (reference sequence). The ends were cut back, 4 bases at V and 2 bases at J, with 12 bases in the middle. CDR3: CASSSGESPYEQYL. CDR3 coding DNA: TGTGCCAGCAGCTCCGGGGAATCCCCCTACGAGCAGTACCTC.

By share, this clonotype ranks as medium-sized. The chain uses TRBV27 and TRBJ1-4, with 7 bases lining up with TRBD1. Germline CDR1 MNHEY, CDR2 SMNVEV (reference sequence). V was pared by 3 bases and J by 2 bases, with 6 bases of the junction left unmatched. CDR3 length: 16 residues. In DNA form, the CDR3 reads TGTGCCAGCAGTTTCCGCAGGGGGGCGACTAATGAAAAACTGTTTTTT. Encoded protein: CASSFRRGATNEKLFF.

Judged by abundance, this clonotype is medium-sized. J is TRBJ2-5 and V is TRBV19, with D hard to call. Germline V lookup: CDR1 LNHDA, CDR2 SQIVND (reference sequence). V shed 5 bases and J shed 2 bases, with 9 bases lying between them. The CDR3 extends over 13 amino acids. Here the CDR3 reads CASSQGCQETQYF. As DNA, the CDR3 is TGTGCCAGTAGTCAAGGGTGTCAAGAGACCCAGTACTTC. Using reference TRBV19 and TRBJ2-5 for the parts outside the CDR3, the full variable domain is DGGITQSPKYLFRKEGQNVTLSCEQNLNHDAMYWYRQDPGQGLRLIYYSQIVNDFQKGDIAEGYSVSREKKESFPLTVTSAQKNPTAFYLCASSQGCQETQYFGPGTRLLVL.

In regard to this clonotype: A single base separates this from a much larger clone, so it may be a read error. The chain has TRBV3-1 and TRBJ2-5; possible D gene TRBD1, 5 bases. CDR1 and CDR2 from the germline V gene are LGHDT and YNNKEL (reference sequence). The length of the CDR3 is 17 residues. Trimming took off 1 base at V and 5 bases at J, with 20 bases between the two ends. CDR3 bases: TGTGCCAGCAGCCAAGGGTGGACGAGGAAGGGGTCGGAGACCCAGTACTTC. Translating it yields CASSQGWTRKGSETQYF.

This clonotype is classed as medium-sized. The chain combines TRBV6-5 with TRBJ2-1, with D tentatively TRBD1 or TRBD2 (5 bases each). Germline-derived CDR1 and CDR2 are MNHEY and SVGAGI. This CDR3 spans 14 amino acids. V was cut by 5 bases and J by 8 bases, with 16 bases left in between. In DNA, the CDR3 is TGTGCCAGCAGTACGACAGCGGTTTCGCATGAGCAGTTCTTC. It is translated as CASSTTAVSHEQFF.

This clonotype was detected only a few times. This clone may be a read error of a much larger clone one base away. V gene TRBV9 combines with J gene TRBJ1-5; D is ambiguous. The CDR3 is 13 residues long. Trimming left V 4 bases short and J 8 bases short, with 13 bases between. Germline V gene data show CDR1 as SGDLS and CDR2 as YYNGEE. As DNA, the CDR3 is TGTGCCAGCAGCCCTTCGACTATCGAGCCCCAGCATTTT. Residues: CASSPSTIEPQHF.

This clonotype is classed as medium-sized (0.01 to 0.1%). The rearrangement uses TRBV4-2 and TRBJ2-7; 9 bases match TRBD1. The V gene's germline CDR1 is LGHNA and CDR2 YNFKEQ. Losses at the gene ends were 0 bases for V and 5 bases for J; bases not matched to a gene: 5. The CDR3 has 15 residues. This chain's CDR3 is CASSQEPGTGNEQYF. The CDR3 region has the DNA TGTGCCAGCAGCCAAGAGCCCGGGACAGGGAACGAGCAGTACTTC.

Relative to its sample, this clonotype is medium-sized. The gene calls are TRBV28 and TRBJ2-3; D remains unclear. Germline V gene sequence: CDR1 MDHEN, CDR2 SYDVKM. V lost 5 bases to trimming and J lost 7 bases, with 4 bases between them. The CDR3 runs to 10 residues. CDR3 region: CASSGYTQYF. Written as DNA, the CDR3 is TGTGCCAGCAGTGGTTATACGCAGTATTTT.

This clonotype has only a few counts. Possible read error: a much larger clone is one base away. The rearrangement links TRBV29-1 to TRBJ2-7; D is perhaps TRBD1 or TRBD2 (5 bases each). Germline-derived CDR1 and CDR2 are SQVTM and ANQGSEA. The CDR3 sequence is 13 residues long. V was clipped by 6 bases and J by 3 bases, with 15 bases between them. CDR3 sequence reads: CSVRDGGYYEQYF. The CDR3 DNA reads TGCAGCGTACGGGACGGAGGTTACTACGAGCAGTACTTC.

By proportion, this clonotype is medium-sized. The chain employs TRBV4-1 and TRBJ2-1; D not resolved. V lost 4 bases to trimming and J lost 1 base, with 8 bases between them. The CDR3 is 14 amino acids. The germline gives CDR1 MGHRA, CDR2 YSYEKL. The DNA for the CDR3 is TGCGCCAGCAGCCGACTGCCTTCCTACAATGAGCAGTTCTTC. It encodes CASSRLPSYNEQFF.

This clonotype rates as medium-sized (0.01 to 0.1%). The rearrangement uses TRBV4-1 and TRBJ2-1, with 7 positions matching TRBD1. CDR1 MGHRA and CDR2 YSYEKL come from the germline V gene. CDR3 size: 15 residues. V lost 4 bases to trimming and J lost 4 bases; unmatched junction nucleotides: 7. The DNA of the CDR3 is TGCGCCAGCAGCCGGAAGAGACAGGGATACAATGAGCAGTTCTTC. This gives the protein CASSRKRQGYNEQFF.

Judged by abundance, this clonotype is medium-sized. The V and J genes are TRBV12-3 or TRBV12-4 and TRBJ1-2; no clear D gene. There are 12 residues in the CDR3. Trimming left V 8 bases short and J 3 bases short, with 10 bases between. This chain's CDR3 is CASAGRDYGYTF. The DNA of the CDR3 is TGTGCCAGCGCGGGGAGAGACTATGGCTACACCTTC.

This chain's CDR3 is CASSLVMGRMNTEAFF. The CDR3 bases are TGTGCCAGCAGCTTGGTAATGGGCAGAATGAACACTGAAGCTTTCTTT. V gene TRBV5-5 combines with J gene TRBJ1-1; D is undetermined. Germline lookup yields CDR1 SGHKS and CDR2 YYEKEE (reference sequence). The CDR3 contains 16 residues. The V and J ends lost 0 bases and 0 bases respectively, with 12 bases between them.

By proportion, this clonotype is medium-sized. This sequence joins TRBV11-2 and TRBJ2-5, with 11 bases that match TRBD1. CDR3 size: 16 residues. Germline values: CDR1 SGHAT, CDR2 FQNNGV. V was pared by 3 bases and J by 3 bases, with 6 bases of the junction left unmatched. In DNA form, the CDR3 reads TGTGCCAGCAGCTTCCCCCGGGACAGGGGGAAAGAGACCCAGTACTTC. Translation gives CASSFPRDRGKETQYF.

This clonotype ranks as medium-sized. V is TRBV4-3 and J is TRBJ1-2; TRBD1 matches at 11 bases. CDR3 length equals 16 residues. CDR1 and CDR2 from the germline V gene are LGHNA and YSLEER. J was trimmed by 6 bases and V by 1 base; bases with no gene match: 7. CDR3 DNA: TGCGCCAGCAGCCAAGCCATCGGACAGGGGGCAAATGGCTACACCTTC. Translating gives CASSQAIGQGANGYTF.

The V call is TRBV24-1, the J call TRBJ2-3; maybe TRBD1 (6 bases). Germline CDR1 KGHDR, CDR2 SFDVKD. This CDR3 spans 14 amino acids. Trimming took off 7 bases at V and 2 bases at J, with 12 bases between the two ends. The chain's CDR3 is CATSDQGPTDTQYF. The CDR3 DNA follows: TGTGCCACCAGCGATCAGGGGCCCACAGATACGCAGTATTTT.

Concerning this clonotype itself: One junction end disagrees with the germline gene, perhaps due to a read error. The J gene is TRBJ2-5, the V gene TRBV7-7; D uncertain. CDR3 length equals 17 residues. Germline CDR1 is SSHAT and CDR2 is FNYEAQ (reference sequence). DNA of the CDR3: TGTGTCAGCACCGACCGACCCTGGCCCGGGCCCCAAGAGACCCAGTACTTC. This gives the protein CVSTDRPWPGPQETQYF.

This clonotype was found a few times. V gene TRBV5-5 combines with J gene TRBJ2-7; possibly TRBD1 for D (7 bases). The V and J ends lost 3 bases and 3 bases respectively, with 13 bases between them. Germline CDR1 SGHKS, CDR2 YYEKEE (reference sequence). The CDR3 spans 14 residues. The CDR3 sequence: CASSCRRGRYEQYF. The CDR3 DNA is TGTGCCAGCAGCTGCCGGAGGGGGCGCTACGAGCAGTACTTC.

In its sample, this clonotype was seen once. V usage is TRBV7-4 and J usage is TRBJ1-2; D unclear. Germline lookup yields CDR1 SGHVT and CDR2 SQSDAQ. There are 13 residues in the CDR3. V was cut by 2 bases and J by 3 bases, with 7 bases left in between. The chain's CDR3 is CASSLREDYGYTF. In nucleotides, the CDR3 is TGTGCCAGCAGCTTAAGGGAAGACTATGGCTACACCTTC.

This clonotype occurred once. A clone one base away is much larger, so this may be a read error. The V and J genes are TRBV6-2 or TRBV6-3 and TRBJ2-2; D perhaps matches TRBD2 (6 bases). The germline gives CDR1 MNHEY, CDR2 SVGEGT. The CDR3 is 12 amino acids. The CDR3 protein is CASSHVTGGLFF. In DNA, the CDR3 is TGTGCCAGCAGCCACGTCACCGGGGGGCTGTTTTTT.

This clonotype has a handful of counts. The chain is built from TRBV6-6 and TRBJ1-2, with D uncertain. This CDR3 has 13 amino acids. Germline CDR1 is MNHNY and CDR2 is SVGAGI (reference sequence). V lost 6 bases, J lost 4 bases, and 12 bases lay in between. The DNA for the CDR3 is TGTGCCAGCAGCTCCCGGGTCGGCTATGGCTACACCTTC. This encodes CASSSRVGYGYTF.